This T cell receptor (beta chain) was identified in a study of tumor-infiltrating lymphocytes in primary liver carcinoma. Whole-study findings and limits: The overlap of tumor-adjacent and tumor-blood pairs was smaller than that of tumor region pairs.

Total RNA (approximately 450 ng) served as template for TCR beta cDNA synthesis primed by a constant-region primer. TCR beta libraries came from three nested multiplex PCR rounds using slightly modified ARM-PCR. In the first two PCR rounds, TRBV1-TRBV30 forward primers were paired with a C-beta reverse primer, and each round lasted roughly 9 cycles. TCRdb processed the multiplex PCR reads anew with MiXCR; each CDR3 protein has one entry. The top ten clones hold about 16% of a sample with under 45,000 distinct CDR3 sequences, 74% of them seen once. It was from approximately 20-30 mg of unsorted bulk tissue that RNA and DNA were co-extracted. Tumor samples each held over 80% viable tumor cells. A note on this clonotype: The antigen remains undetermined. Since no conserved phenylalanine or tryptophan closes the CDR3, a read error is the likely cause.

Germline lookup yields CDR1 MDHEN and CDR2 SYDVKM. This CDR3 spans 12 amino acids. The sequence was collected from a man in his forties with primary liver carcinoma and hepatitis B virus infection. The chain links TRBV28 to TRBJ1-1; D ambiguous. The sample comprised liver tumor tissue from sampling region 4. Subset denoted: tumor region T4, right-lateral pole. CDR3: CTSSLGGSGAFL. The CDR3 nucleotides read TGTACCAGCAGTTTAGGAGGGAGTGGAGCTTTCCTT.